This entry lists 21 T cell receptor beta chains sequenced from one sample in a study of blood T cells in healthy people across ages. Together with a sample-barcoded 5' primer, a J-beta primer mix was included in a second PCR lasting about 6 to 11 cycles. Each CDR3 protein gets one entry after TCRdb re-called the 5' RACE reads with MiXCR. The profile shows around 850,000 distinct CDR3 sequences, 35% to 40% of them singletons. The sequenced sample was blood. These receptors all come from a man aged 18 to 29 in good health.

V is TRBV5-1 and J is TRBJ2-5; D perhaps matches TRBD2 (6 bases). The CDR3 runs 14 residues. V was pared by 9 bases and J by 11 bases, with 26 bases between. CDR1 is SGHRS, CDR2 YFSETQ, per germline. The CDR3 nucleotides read TGCGCCACATCGGTAGCGGCGTCTCGGGCTGAGCAGTACTTC. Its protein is CATSVAASRAEQYF.

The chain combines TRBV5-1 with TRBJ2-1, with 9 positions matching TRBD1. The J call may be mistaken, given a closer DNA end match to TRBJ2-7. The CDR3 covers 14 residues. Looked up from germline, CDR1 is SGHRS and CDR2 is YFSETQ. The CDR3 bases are TGCGCCAGCAGCAGGGACAGGGTGTCGTCCGAGCAGTACTTC. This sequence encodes CASSRDRVSSEQYF.

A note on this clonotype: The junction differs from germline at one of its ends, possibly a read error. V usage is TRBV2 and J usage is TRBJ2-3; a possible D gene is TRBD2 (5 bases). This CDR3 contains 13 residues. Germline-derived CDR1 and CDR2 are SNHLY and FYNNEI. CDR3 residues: CASRPPSRDMQYF. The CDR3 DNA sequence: TGTGCCAGCAGACCTCCTTCACGGGATATGCAGTATTTT.

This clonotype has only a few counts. CDR3 DNA sequence: TGTGCCAGCAGTTTTGGGACGGAGGCAACTGAAGCTTTCTTT. Translated: CASSFGTEATEAFF. This chain links TRBV12-3 or TRBV12-4 with TRBJ1-1, with TRBD1 as a possible D gene (5 bases). Trimming shortened V by 3 bases and J by 5 bases, and 13 bases separated the two germline ends. This CDR3 comprises 14 residues.

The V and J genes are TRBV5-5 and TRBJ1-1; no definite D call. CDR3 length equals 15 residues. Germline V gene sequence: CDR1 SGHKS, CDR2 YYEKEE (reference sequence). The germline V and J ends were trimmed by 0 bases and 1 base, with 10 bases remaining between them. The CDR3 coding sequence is TGTGCCAGCAGCTTGGTGGGTGCAAAGAACACTGAAGCTTTCTTT. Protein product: CASSLVGAKNTEAFF. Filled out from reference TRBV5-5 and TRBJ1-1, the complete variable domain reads DAGVTQSPTHLIKTRGQQVTLRCSPISGHKSVSWYQQVLGQGPQFIFQYYEKEERGRGNFPDRFSARQFPNYSSELNVNALLLGDSALYLCASSLVGAKNTEAFFGQGTRLTVV.

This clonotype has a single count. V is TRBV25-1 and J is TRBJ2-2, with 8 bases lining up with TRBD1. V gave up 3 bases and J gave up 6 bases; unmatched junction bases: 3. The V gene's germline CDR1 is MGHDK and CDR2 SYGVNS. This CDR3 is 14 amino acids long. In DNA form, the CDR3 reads TGTGCCAGCAGTGAGACAGGGGAGGCCGGGGAGCTGTTTTTT. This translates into CASSETGEAGELFF.

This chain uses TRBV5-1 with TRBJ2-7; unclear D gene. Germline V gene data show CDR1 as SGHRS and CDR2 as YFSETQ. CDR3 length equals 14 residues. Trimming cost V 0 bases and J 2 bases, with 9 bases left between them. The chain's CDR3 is CASSLGILTYEQYF. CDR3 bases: TGCGCCAGCAGCTTGGGGATCCTTACCTACGAGCAGTACTTC.

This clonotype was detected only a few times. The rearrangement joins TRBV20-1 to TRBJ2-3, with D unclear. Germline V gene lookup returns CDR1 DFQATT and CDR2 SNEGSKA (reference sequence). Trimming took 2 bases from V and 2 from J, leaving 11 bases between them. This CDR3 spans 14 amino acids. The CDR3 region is CSARLGLNTDTQYF. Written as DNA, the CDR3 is TGCAGTGCTAGATTAGGGCTCAACACAGATACGCAGTATTTT.

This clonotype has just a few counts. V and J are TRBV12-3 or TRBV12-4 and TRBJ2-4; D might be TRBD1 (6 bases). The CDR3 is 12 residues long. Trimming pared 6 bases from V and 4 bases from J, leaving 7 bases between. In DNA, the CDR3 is TGTGCCAGCAGCACAGGGAAAAACATTCAGTACTTC. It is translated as CASSTGKNIQYF.

The CDR3 reads CAWSVKGLVSEQFF. For the CDR3, the DNA is TGTGCCTGGAGTGTAAAGGGACTAGTTAGCGAGCAGTTCTTC. The J gene is TRBJ2-1, the V gene TRBV30; 8 bases fit TRBD2. This CDR3 spans 14 amino acids. The V gene end was trimmed by 0 bases and the J gene end by 10 bases; junction bases not matched to a gene: 8. CDR1 is GTSNPN and CDR2 is SVGIG in the germline V gene (reference sequence).

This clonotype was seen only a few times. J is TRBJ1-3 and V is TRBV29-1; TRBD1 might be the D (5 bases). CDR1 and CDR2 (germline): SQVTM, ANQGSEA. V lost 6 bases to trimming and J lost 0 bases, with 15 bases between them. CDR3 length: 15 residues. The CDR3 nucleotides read TGCAGCGTAGCGGGAGGGGATCTCTCTGGAAACACCATATATTTT. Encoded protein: CSVAGGDLSGNTIYF. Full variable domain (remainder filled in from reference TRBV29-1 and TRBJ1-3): SAVISQKPSRDICQRGTSLTIQCQVDSQVTMMFWYRQQPGQSLTLIATANQGSEATYESGFVIDKFPISRPNLTFSTLTVSNMSPEDSSIYLCSVAGGDLSGNTIYFGEGSWLTVV.

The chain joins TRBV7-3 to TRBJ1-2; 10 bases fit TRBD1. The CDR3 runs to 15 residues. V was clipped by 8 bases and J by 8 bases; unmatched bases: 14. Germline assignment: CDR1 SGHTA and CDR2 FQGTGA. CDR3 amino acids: CASGDRGGANKGYTF. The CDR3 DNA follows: TGTGCCAGCGGGGACAGGGGCGGTGCAAATAAAGGCTACACCTTC. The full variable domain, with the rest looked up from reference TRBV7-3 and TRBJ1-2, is GAGVSQTPSNKVTEKGKYVELRCDPISGHTALYWYRQSLGQGPEFLIYFQGTGAADDSGLPNDRFFAVRPEGSVSTLKIQRTERGDSAVYLCASGDRGGANKGYTFGSGTRLTVV.

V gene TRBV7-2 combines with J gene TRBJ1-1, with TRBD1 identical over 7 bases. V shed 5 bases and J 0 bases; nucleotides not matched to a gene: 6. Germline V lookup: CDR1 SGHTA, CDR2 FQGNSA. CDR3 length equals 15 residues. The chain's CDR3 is CASSEYRGLNTEAFF. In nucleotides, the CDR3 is TGTGCCAGCAGCGAGTACAGGGGCCTGAACACTGAAGCTTTCTTT.

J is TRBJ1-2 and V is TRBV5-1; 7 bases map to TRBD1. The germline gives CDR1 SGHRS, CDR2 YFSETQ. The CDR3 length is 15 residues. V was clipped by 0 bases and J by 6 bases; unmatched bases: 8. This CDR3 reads CASSLGSGGNNGYTF. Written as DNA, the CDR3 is TGCGCCAGCAGCTTGGGGTCAGGGGGAAACAATGGCTACACCTTC. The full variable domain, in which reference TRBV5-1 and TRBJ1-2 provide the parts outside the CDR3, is KAGVTQTPRYLIKTRGQQVTLSCSPISGHRSVSWYQQTPGQGLQFLFEYFSETQRNKGNFPGRFSGRQFSNSRSEMNVSTLELGDSALYLCASSLGSGGNNGYTFGSGTRLTVV.

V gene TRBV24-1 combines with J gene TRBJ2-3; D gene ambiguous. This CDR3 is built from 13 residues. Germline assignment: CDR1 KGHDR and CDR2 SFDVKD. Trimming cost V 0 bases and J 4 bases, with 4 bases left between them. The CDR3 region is CATSDLEADTQYF. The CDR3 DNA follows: TGTGCCACCAGTGATTTGGAGGCAGATACGCAGTATTTT.

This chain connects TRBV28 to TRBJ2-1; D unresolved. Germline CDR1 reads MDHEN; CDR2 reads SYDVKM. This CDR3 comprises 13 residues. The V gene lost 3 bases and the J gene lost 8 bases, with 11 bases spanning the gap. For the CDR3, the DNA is TGTGCCAGCAGTTTCCCCGGAGAGGATGAGCAGTTCTTC. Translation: CASSFPGEDEQFF.

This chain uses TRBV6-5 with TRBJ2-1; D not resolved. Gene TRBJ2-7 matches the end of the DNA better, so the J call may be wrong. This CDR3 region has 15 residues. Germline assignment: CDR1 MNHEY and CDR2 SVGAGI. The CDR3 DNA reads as TGTGCCAGCAGTCCTAGACAAATCGCCTACAATGAGCAGTACTTC. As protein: CASSPRQIAYNEQYF.

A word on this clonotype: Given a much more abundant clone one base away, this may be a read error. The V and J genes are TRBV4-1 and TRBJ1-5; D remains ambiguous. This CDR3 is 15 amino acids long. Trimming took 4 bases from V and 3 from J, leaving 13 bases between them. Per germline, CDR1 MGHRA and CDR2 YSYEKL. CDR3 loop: CASSRQVDPNQPQHF. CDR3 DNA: TGCGCCAGCAGCCGACAAGTGGATCCCAATCAGCCCCAGCATTTT.

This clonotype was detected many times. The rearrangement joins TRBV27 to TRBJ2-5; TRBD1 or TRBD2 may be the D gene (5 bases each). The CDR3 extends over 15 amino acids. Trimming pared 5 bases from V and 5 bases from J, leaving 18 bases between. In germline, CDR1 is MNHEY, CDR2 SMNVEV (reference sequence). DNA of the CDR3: TGTGCCAGCAGTACTATTGGGGGTCCAATGGAGACCCAGTACTTC. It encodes CASSTIGGPMETQYF.

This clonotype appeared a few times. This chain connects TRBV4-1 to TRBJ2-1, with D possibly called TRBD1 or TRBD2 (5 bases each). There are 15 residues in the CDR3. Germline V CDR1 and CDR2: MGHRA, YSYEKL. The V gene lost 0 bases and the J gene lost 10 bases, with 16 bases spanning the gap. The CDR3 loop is CASSQEPGTPQEQFF. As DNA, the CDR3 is TGCGCCAGCAGCCAAGAGCCGGGGACCCCCCAGGAGCAGTTCTTC.

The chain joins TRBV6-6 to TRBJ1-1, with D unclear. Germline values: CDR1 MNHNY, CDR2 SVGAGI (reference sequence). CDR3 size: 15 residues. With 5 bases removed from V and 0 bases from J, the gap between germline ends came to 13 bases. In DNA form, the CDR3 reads TGTGCCAGCAGTCCTAACAGACTCATGAACACTGAAGCTTTCTTT. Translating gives CASSPNRLMNTEAFF.